This record looks at one T cell receptor beta chain sequence and its context. The antigen is not known. Individual cDNA molecules (in the library) carried attached unique molecular identifiers. TCRdb passed the RACE reads through MiXCR, listing each CDR3 protein once. There are 250,000 or so distinct CDR3 sequences in the sample; just under 8% occur only once, and 0.9% to 1.5% lies in the top ten. This sample was taken from a study of human T cells and chemical hapten exposure. Broader study findings: Unchanged with DPC sensitization were TCRs above 1 in 1000 frequency.

V lost 1 base and J 0 bases, leaving 9 bases between the germline ends. Germline assignment: CDR1 LGHNA and CDR2 YSLEER. There are 16 residues in the CDR3. Time point indicated: pre-sensitization, week 0. Treatment meaning: therapeutic diphenylcyclopropenone sensitization with weekly scalp DPC. Whole blood, unfractionated, served as the material for total RNA extraction. This chain joins TRBV4-3 and TRBJ2-2, with a weak D call TRBD1 (5 bases). The clonotype comes from a young man with alopecia areata. Some clones in this sample may be carry-over from other donors' samples. Source: whole blood, taken in connection with sensitization to the hapten diphenylcyclopropenone (DPC). The CDR3 region has the DNA TGCGCCAGCAGCCAAGCTCAGGGTGCGAACACCGGGGAGCTGTTTTTT. This encodes CASSQAQGANTGELFF.